One sample yielded the 7 T cell receptor beta chains listed below, sequenced in a study of T-cell memory formation after mild COVID-19. In TCRdb, the 5' RACE reads were re-called with MiXCR into one record per CDR3 protein. The sample lists tens of thousands of distinct CDR3 sequences, roughly 12% occurring once. Input material: PBMCs or a T cell subset sorted from them (not recorded which). These receptors were obtained from a man between 18 and 29 years old who had mild COVID-19 (a few samples of this study predate the infection). Cell type and time point are not known.

This clonotype was recorded a few times. This chain connects TRBV3-1 to TRBJ2-1; a weak D match, TRBD1 (6 bases). Germline V gives CDR1 LGHDT, CDR2 YNNKEL (reference sequence). The CDR3 has 14 amino acids. Between the trimmed V and J ends, which lost 4 bases and 7 bases, there was a span of 14 bases. CDR3 in amino acids: CASSPRGWGNEQFF. As DNA, the CDR3 is TGTGCCAGCAGCCCCAGGGGATGGGGGAATGAGCAGTTCTTC.

The chain uses TRBV10-3 and TRBJ2-1, with D possibly being TRBD2 (5 bases). V was cut by 6 bases and J by 0 bases, with 9 bases left in between. This CDR3 region has 14 residues. Germline CDR1 reads ENHRY; CDR2 reads SYGVKD. The CDR3 nucleotides are TGTGCCATCAGGGGAGAGAGCTCCTACAATGAGCAGTTCTTC. Translating gives CAIRGESSYNEQFF.

The chain has TRBV29-1 and TRBJ1-1; D is ambiguous. The length of the CDR3 is 14 residues. The V end was cut by 4 bases, the J end by 0 bases, with 12 bases between. CDR1 and CDR2 (germline): SQVTM, ANQGSEA. CDR3: CSVAGWKMNTEAFF. As DNA, the CDR3 is TGCAGCGTTGCGGGGTGGAAAATGAACACTGAAGCTTTCTTT.

At least ten counts were recorded for this clonotype. The V call is TRBV5-1, the J call TRBJ1-1; D uncertain. The CDR3 loop spans 13 amino acids. The germline V gene has CDR1 SGHRS and CDR2 YFSETQ. The V end was cut by 2 bases, the J end by 0 bases, with 5 bases between. CDR3 DNA: TGCGCCAGCAGCTTCAACGTGAACACTGAAGCTTTCTTT. Its translation is CASSFNVNTEAFF.

The count of this clonotype is one. V gene TRBV18 combines with J gene TRBJ2-3; D unresolved. The CDR3 runs 16 residues. Trimming pared 0 bases from V and 2 bases from J, leaving 12 bases between. Germline values: CDR1 KGHSH, CDR2 LQKENI. The CDR3 reads CASSPPSVFLTDTQYF. The CDR3 DNA reads as TGTGCCAGCTCACCACCTTCGGTCTTCCTCACAGATACGCAGTATTTT.

This chain's CDR3 is CASSEGSTNEKLFF. The CDR3 region has the DNA TGTGCCAGCAGCGAAGGGTCGACTAATGAAAAACTGTTTTTT. The V and J genes are TRBV7-9 and TRBJ1-4; D remains ambiguous. Per germline, CDR1 SEHNR and CDR2 FQNEAQ (reference sequence). V was trimmed by 5 bases and J by 2 bases, leaving 9 bases between them. CDR3 length equals 14 residues.

V and J are TRBV4-1 and TRBJ2-5; the D call may be TRBD1 or TRBD2 (5 bases each). Germline-derived CDR1 and CDR2 are MGHRA and YSYEKL. This CDR3 has 15 amino acids. V was shortened by 1 base and J by 7 bases, with 16 bases between the two germline ends. The CDR3 sequence is CASSQGGTVKGTQYF. In DNA form, the CDR3 reads TGCGCCAGCAGCCAAGGGGGGACGGTCAAAGGGACCCAGTACTTC.